This entry is about one T cell receptor beta chain. The antigen remains undetermined. The germline V gene has CDR1 LNHDA and CDR2 SQIVND (reference sequence). V dropped 0 bases and J dropped 5 bases, with 17 bases sitting between them. CDR3 length: 17 amino acids. Method: immunoSEQ multiplex PCR; TCRdb's copy keeps in-frame clones and lacks some. Here the sample spans about 34,000 clones, 85% to 90% being singletons. The data belong to a study of regulatory dendritic cells for organ transplantation. Findings of the study overall: Memory CD8+ clonal expansion seemed more limited with regulatory than mature dendritic cells.

Sequencing was done on a sample of naive CD4+ T cells from blood. Subset here: CD45RA+ naive T cells. The sequence derives from a human donor in good health. The rearrangement joins TRBV19 to TRBJ1-3, with D perhaps matching TRBD1 (5 bases). CDR3 coding DNA: TGTGCCAGTAGTATAGATCACCACCCGGGACTTCGAAACACCATATATTTT. It codes for CASSIDHHPGLRNTIYF.